The next 6 T cell receptor beta chains were all read from a single sample in a study of T cell repertoires in cytomegalovirus infection (dated by TCRdb to between 2017 and 2020). No antigen is known for these receptors. In light of the paper, this sample's treatment or condition label describes: in vitro stimulation with specific CMV peptide epitopes to enrich CMV-specific T cells. The instrument was an Illumina HiSeq 1500. TCRdb applied fastp at Q25 and MiXCR to the public reads, then kept only in-frame beta chains. Identical CDR3 proteins give one entry, which carries the most common genes and DNA. The sample table shows 830,000 or so distinct CDR3 sequences, and 32% are seen once. Together, the top ten hold 12% of the sample. The material was cultured CD8+ T cells from PBMCs, obtained from culture after CMV antigen stimulation. Receptors were obtained from a human donor in good health (CMV status not recorded). Some clones in this sample may be carry-over from other donors' samples.

Only a few counts were recorded for this clonotype. This chain connects TRBV5-4 to TRBJ2-1; the match to TRBD1 covers 8 bases. The CDR3 covers 15 residues. Germline lookup yields CDR1 SGHNT and CDR2 YYREEE (reference sequence). Trimming at V came to 4 bases and at J to 6 bases, leaving 9 bases not matched to a gene. The CDR3 sequence is CASSPDRERSNEQFF. CDR3 nucleotides: TGTGCCAGCAGCCCGGACAGGGAAAGGAGCAATGAGCAGTTCTTC.

This chain connects TRBV6-8 to TRBJ2-2; tentative D call: TRBD2 (6 bases). Germline V gene data show CDR1 as MNHGY and CDR2 as SAAAGT. CDR3 length: 14 amino acids. Trimming removed 8 bases at V and 3 bases at J, with 13 bases between. The CDR3 protein is CASATGVYTGELFF. The CDR3 coding sequence is TGTGCCAGCGCCACGGGGGTGTACACCGGGGAGCTGTTTTTT.

This clonotype was observed a few times. V and J are TRBV4-3 and TRBJ1-4, with a tentative D call TRBD1 (6 bases). Germline CDR1 LGHNA, CDR2 YSLEER. The CDR3 contains 15 residues. Trimming took 2 bases from V and 10 from J, leaving 17 bases between them. CDR3 DNA: TGCGCCAGCAGCCAACCTACAGGGAAGAGTGGAAAACTGTTTTTT. It yields the protein CASSQPTGKSGKLFF.

The chain is built from TRBV11-2 and TRBJ2-1; the match to TRBD2 covers 12 bases. J gave up 8 bases and V 1 base, and 6 bases lay outside the gene matches. CDR3 length equals 16 residues. Germline V CDR1 and CDR2: SGHAT, FQNNGV. The CDR3 region is CASSLGASGGAYEQFF. As DNA, the CDR3 is TGTGCCAGCAGCTTAGGTGCTAGCGGGGGGGCGTATGAGCAGTTCTTC. The full variable domain, with the rest looked up from reference TRBV11-2 and TRBJ2-1, is EAGVAQSPRYKIIEKRQSVAFWCNPISGHATLYWYQQILGQGPKLLIQFQNNGVVDDSQLPKDRFSAERLKGVDSTLKIQPAKLEDSAVYLCASSLGASGGAYEQFFGPGTRLTVL.

V gene TRBV19 combines with J gene TRBJ1-1; TRBD1 is a possible D gene (6 bases). The germline V gene encodes CDR1 LNHDA and CDR2 SQIVND (reference sequence). The CDR3 consists of 15 residues. V shed 2 bases and J shed 4 bases, with 14 bases lying between them. The CDR3 DNA sequence: TGTGCCAGTAGTATATCCGCAGGGGCCCCCACTGAAGCTTTCTTT. Translation gives CASSISAGAPTEAFF.

This clonotype was picked up many times. CDR3 region: CASSLRGAEDTQYF. DNA of the CDR3: TGTGCCAGCAGTTTAAGAGGGGCGGAGGATACGCAGTATTTT. The chain combines TRBV12-3 or TRBV12-4 with TRBJ2-3, with D possibly called TRBD1 or TRBD2 (5 bases each). Trimming pared 2 bases from V and 6 bases from J, leaving 12 bases between. CDR3 length: 14 residues.